These 27 T cell receptor beta chains originate from one sample sequenced in a study of blood T cell repertoires in COVID-19. Only in-frame clones appear in the TCRdb table, and some are missing; sequencing was by immunoSEQ multiplex PCR. Of hundreds of thousands of clones listed, roughly nine tenths are singletons. Sequencing used PBMCs or T cells enriched from blood (not recorded which). Source of these receptors: a woman in her forties or fifties who had recovered from COVID-19.

In this sample, this clone turned up once. V and J are TRBV7-8 and TRBJ2-6, with 8 bases lining up with TRBD1. This CDR3 has 21 residues. The J segment lost 1 base and the V segment lost 5 bases, leaving 19 bases of the junction unmatched. Germline assignment: CDR1 SGHVS and CDR2 FQNEAQ. CDR3 in amino acids: CASSVYTDRVPFLSGANVLTF. CDR3 DNA sequence: TGTGCCAGCAGCGTCTACACGGACAGGGTTCCTTTTCTGTCTGGGGCCAACGTCCTGACTTTC.

The V call is TRBV21-1, the J call TRBJ2-4; the table assigns TRBD2, which was not confirmed against the DNA. TRBV21-1 is a recognized pseudogene. The CDR3 is 14 amino acids. The CDR3 spells CASSGGGSGNIQYF. Written as DNA, the CDR3 is TGTGCCAGCTCTGGGGGGGGTTCGGGAAACATTCAGTACTTC.

The rearrangement uses TRBV7-9 and TRBJ2-3; D perhaps matches TRBD1 (6 bases). Germline V gene sequence: CDR1 SEHNR, CDR2 FQNEAQ (reference sequence). This CDR3 has 16 amino acids. Trimming removed 5 bases at V and 4 bases at J, with 19 bases between. The CDR3 loop is CASSAVQGMVADTQYF. The CDR3 nucleotides are TGTGCCAGCAGCGCTGTACAGGGTATGGTCGCAGATACGCAGTATTTT.

This chain joins TRBV7-9 and TRBJ1-5; D ambiguous. CDR1 is SEHNR and CDR2 is FQNEAQ in the germline V gene (reference sequence). Trimming shortened V by 0 bases and J by 6 bases, and 6 bases separated the two germline ends. The CDR3 covers 13 residues. The CDR3 protein is CASSLARLQPQHF. The DNA of the CDR3 is TGTGCCAGCAGCTTAGCGAGGCTTCAGCCCCAGCATTTT.

In this sample, this clone turned up once. The CDR3 sequence is CASSLSPGLAGASTDTQYF. Written as DNA, the CDR3 is TGTGCCAGCAGCTTATCACCGGGACTAGCGGGAGCAAGCACAGATACGCAGTATTTT. The chain links TRBV7-2 to TRBJ2-3, with 14 bases that match TRBD2. V shed 2 bases and J 0 bases; nucleotides not matched to a gene: 7. In germline, CDR1 is SGHTA, CDR2 FQGNSA. The CDR3 contains 19 residues.

The chain links TRBV18 to TRBJ1-3; D is unclear. The CDR3 extends over 15 amino acids. Germline CDR1 reads KGHSH; CDR2 reads LQKENI. V was cut by 0 bases and J by 4 bases, with 10 bases left in between. The CDR3 DNA reads TGTGCCAGCTCACCACCAGTCCCTAAGGGAAACACCATATATTTT. Translating it yields CASSPPVPKGNTIYF. Variable domain in full (rest from reference TRBV18 and TRBJ1-3): NAGVMQNPRHLVRRRGQEARLRCSPMKGHSHVYWYRQLPEEGLKFMVYLQKENIIDESGMPKERFSAEFPKEGPSILRIQQVVRGDSAAYFCASSPPVPKGNTIYFGEGSWLTVV.

V and J are TRBV19 and TRBJ1-5, with D unresolved. Between the trimmed V and J ends, which lost 5 bases and 7 bases, there was a span of 15 bases. The CDR3 sequence is 14 residues long. Germline loops: CDR1 LNHDA, CDR2 SQIVND (reference sequence). The CDR3 spells CASSLPQRLQPQHF. CDR3 DNA: TGTGCCAGTAGTCTCCCTCAGCGGCTCCAGCCCCAGCATTTT.

V and J are TRBV19 and TRBJ1-5; 9 nucleotides match TRBD1. V trimming: 8 bases; J trimming: 0 bases; junction bases outside the gene matches: 5. CDR3 size: 15 residues. Germline CDR1 is LNHDA and CDR2 is SQIVND (reference sequence). The CDR3 loop reads CASHGTGYSNQPQHF. In DNA, the CDR3 is TGTGCCAGTCACGGGACAGGGTATAGCAATCAGCCCCAGCATTTT.

This chain uses TRBV25-1 with TRBJ1-6; D is unresolved. CDR3 length: 17 amino acids. Trimming cost V 3 bases and J 7 bases, with 19 bases left between them. Germline V gene data show CDR1 as MGHDK and CDR2 as SYGVNS. The CDR3 here is CASSDPTLEGYNSPLHF. CDR3 DNA: TGTGCCAGCAGTGACCCCACCTTGGAGGGCTACAATTCACCCCTCCACTTT.

The chain is built from TRBV28 and TRBJ2-2, with 8 bases aligning to TRBD1. Losses at the gene ends were 3 bases for V and 6 bases for J; bases not matched to a gene: 3. This CDR3 contains 14 residues. Per the germline V gene, CDR1 is MDHEN and CDR2 is SYDVKM. The CDR3 nucleotides read TGTGCCAGCAGTTTTGAGGACAGGGCCGGGGAGCTGTTTTTT. Protein sequence: CASSFEDRAGELFF.

V and J are TRBV6-5 and TRBJ2-7; perhaps TRBD1 as D (5 bases). CDR3 length equals 16 residues. Looked up from germline, CDR1 is MNHEY and CDR2 is SVGAGI. The V gene lost 2 bases and the J gene lost 0 bases, with 14 bases spanning the gap. The CDR3 reads CASSYGASRSSYEQYF. DNA of the CDR3: TGTGCCAGCAGTTACGGGGCCTCCCGGAGCTCCTACGAGCAGTACTTC.

The table lists this clone with a count of one. The chain is built from TRBV2 and TRBJ1-1; no definite D call. The CDR3 is 14 amino acids. The germline gives CDR1 SNHLY, CDR2 FYNNEI. Trimming removed 2 bases from V and 1 base from J, with 8 bases in between. The DNA of the CDR3 is TGTGCCAGCAGTGAACGGTCGGGGAACACTGAAGCTTTCTTT. It yields the protein CASSERSGNTEAFF.

The chain carries TRBV27 and TRBJ2-1; D gene unclear. Trimming cost V 4 bases and J 0 bases, with 10 bases left between them. This CDR3 is 15 amino acids long. Looked up from germline, CDR1 is MNHEY and CDR2 is SMNVEV (reference sequence). The CDR3 sequence: CASSSRPSSYNEQFF. CDR3 sequence (DNA): TGTGCCAGCAGTTCCAGGCCGAGCTCCTACAATGAGCAGTTCTTC.

The chain combines TRBV5-1 with TRBJ2-3; 11 nucleotides agree with TRBD2. Per the germline V gene, CDR1 is SGHRS and CDR2 is YFSETQ. The CDR3 runs to 17 residues. J was trimmed by 2 bases and V by 4 bases; bases with no gene match: 9. The CDR3 sequence: CASSPGTSGDFTDTQYF. Here the CDR3 DNA reads TGCGCCAGCAGCCCCGGGACTAGCGGTGATTTCACAGATACGCAGTATTTT.

As to this clone: At the DNA level, this CDR3 is encoded by other sequences in the same sample as well. The chain combines TRBV27 with TRBJ1-1; maybe TRBD1 (5 bases). Germline lookup yields CDR1 MNHEY and CDR2 SMNVEV (reference sequence). Trimming pared 3 bases from V and 4 bases from J, leaving 12 bases between. This CDR3 contains 14 residues. CDR3 nucleotide sequence: TGTGCCAGCAGTTTGGGCAGGGTGGTCACTGAAGCTTTCTTT. This gives the protein CASSLGRVVTEAFF.

The chain carries TRBV20-1 and TRBJ1-2; TRBD1 might be the D (5 bases). Germline V gene lookup returns CDR1 DFQATT and CDR2 SNEGSKA (reference sequence). Trimming took 7 bases from V and 4 from J, leaving 10 bases between them. CDR3 size: 11 residues. CDR3 in DNA: TGCAGTGGGGGGGAGGTCTATGGCTACACCTTC. As protein: CSGGEVYGYTF.

This rearrangement joins TRBV7-2 to TRBJ1-6; TRBD1 might be the D (6 bases). In germline, CDR1 is SGHTA, CDR2 FQGNSA. Trimming removed 4 bases from V and 7 bases from J, with 17 bases in between. This CDR3 spans 16 amino acids. The CDR3 is CASSSTGPTRNSPLHF. DNA of the CDR3: TGTGCCAGCAGCTCAACAGGGCCTACCAGGAATTCACCCCTCCACTTT. The whole variable domain, filled in from reference TRBV7-2 and TRBJ1-6, reads GAGVSQSPSNKVTEKGKDVELRCDPISGHTALYWYRQSLGQGLEFLIYFQGNSAPDKSGLPSDRFSAERTGGSVSTLTIQRTQQEDSAVYLCASSSTGPTRNSPLHFGNGTRLTVT.

This clone was observed a few times. The J gene is TRBJ2-5, the V gene TRBV5-5; D is uncertain. Looked up from germline, CDR1 is SGHKS and CDR2 is YYEKEE (reference sequence). Trimming cost V 4 bases and J 1 base, with 5 bases left between them. CDR3 size: 12 residues. Here the CDR3 DNA reads TGTGCCAGCAGCCCTTTCCAAGAGACCCAGTACTTC. Translated, it gives CASSPFQETQYF.

The CDR3 here is CASSLPERGADTQYF. As DNA, the CDR3 is TGTGCCAGCAGCCTCCCGGAGAGAGGAGCAGATACGCAGTATTTT. The chain links TRBV13 to TRBJ2-3; D gene uncertain. Germline lookup yields CDR1 PRHDT and CDR2 FYEKMQ (reference sequence). Trimming took off 5 bases at V and 4 bases at J, with 16 bases between the two ends. The CDR3 totals 15 residues. The full variable domain, with the rest looked up from reference TRBV13 and TRBJ2-3, is AAGVIQSPRHLIKEKRETATLKCYPIPRHDTVYWYQQGPGQDPQFLISFYEKMQSDKGSIPDRFSAQQFSDYHSELNMSSLELGDSALYFCASSLPERGADTQYFGPGTRLTVL.

This chain connects TRBV28 to TRBJ2-7; 7 nucleotides match TRBD2. The ends lost 6 bases at V and 4 bases at J; junction bases unmatched: 12. CDR3 length: 15 residues. Germline V gene data show CDR1 as MDHEN and CDR2 as SYDVKM. The CDR3 loop reads CASSQLGGRGYEQYF. The CDR3 DNA follows: TGTGCCAGCAGCCAGCTAGGAGGGAGGGGATACGAGCAGTACTTC.

The gene calls are TRBV9 and TRBJ2-3; 8 nucleotides match TRBD1. V shed 4 bases, J shed 0 bases, and the junction held 7 bases outside the gene matches. CDR3 length: 16 residues. Looked up from germline, CDR1 is SGDLS and CDR2 is YYNGEE. The DNA of the CDR3 is TGTGCCAGCAGCCCAAACAGGGGGGCTAGCACAGATACGCAGTATTTT. Amino acid sequence: CASSPNRGASTDTQYF.

The genes are TRBV21-1 and TRBJ1-3; the table's D call, TRBD1, has no DNA check behind it. TRBV21-1 is a pseudogene segment. The CDR3 has 16 amino acids. The CDR3 region has the DNA TGTGCCAGCAGCAATGGGGCCCGCGGATCTGGAAACACCATATATTTT. This translates into CASSNGARGSGNTIYF.

V is TRBV27 and J is TRBJ2-7; 7 nucleotides line up with TRBD2. J gave up 7 bases and V 6 bases, and 21 bases lay outside the gene matches. Germline loops: CDR1 MNHEY, CDR2 SMNVEV (reference sequence). The CDR3 consists of 17 residues. CDR3: CASSPKPLASRPQEQYF. The CDR3 DNA is TGTGCCAGCAGCCCAAAACCACTAGCGTCTAGACCCCAGGAGCAGTACTTC.

The chain recombines TRBV5-7 with TRBJ2-3, with D maybe TRBD2 (5 bases). TRBV5-7 belongs to the ORF category, with a function that is uncertain. The V end lost 4 bases, the J end lost 2 bases, and 17 bases lay between the germline ends. CDR3 length equals 16 residues. The CDR3 reads CASSTDSPQYTDTQYF. CDR3 sequence (DNA): TGTGCCAGCAGCACGGACTCCCCTCAGTACACAGATACGCAGTATTTT.

The chain couples TRBV11-2 to TRBJ2-5, with no clear D. CDR1 is SGHAT, CDR2 FQNNGV, per germline. CDR3 length: 12 residues. V dropped 4 bases and J dropped 0 bases, with 3 bases sitting between them. The CDR3 sequence: CASSYYQETQYF. CDR3 DNA sequence: TGTGCCAGCAGCTACTACCAAGAGACCCAGTACTTC.

The chain recombines TRBV14 with TRBJ2-1, with 9 bases aligning to TRBD2. The CDR3 is made up of 15 amino acids. V shed 5 bases and J 7 bases; nucleotides not matched to a gene: 9. Germline CDR1 SGHDN, CDR2 FVKESK. The CDR3 nucleotides read TGTGCCAGCAGCACGCTCGGCGGGAGGGTTAATGAGCAGTTCTTC. This sequence encodes CASSTLGGRVNEQFF.

CDR3 nucleotide sequence: TGCGCCAGCAGCCAAGAGTGGACTAGCGGGAGTGCCGAGCAGTACTTC. Translating gives CASSQEWTSGSAEQYF. The chain recombines TRBV4-1 with TRBJ2-7; 13 nucleotides line up with TRBD2. Germline lookup yields CDR1 MGHRA and CDR2 YSYEKL. Germline trimming cut 0 bases from V and 6 bases from J; bases unmatched to any gene: 5. The CDR3 loop spans 16 amino acids.